This T cell receptor beta chain is drawn from a study of T cell repertoires in cytomegalovirus infection. About the study: Signatures in public TCR beta sequences pointed to both CMV infection and matching HLA type. The study's findings and limits: Identification of carriers of CMV plus the relevant HLA was achieved through cumulative public TCR beta family frequency. HLA-C-restricted CMV clonotypes gave the most frequent clonotype in two of eight donors.

For this clonotype: The antigen is unknown.

TCRdb re-derived calls from the reads in MiXCR, one entry per CDR3 protein. The top ten hold approximately 35% of the sample, which has about 130,000 distinct CDR3 sequences, 20% to 30% seen once. Deletions cut 3 bases from V and 8 bases from J, with 13 bases between. Germline V gene data show CDR1 as ENHRY and CDR2 as SYGVKD. This CDR3 contains 14 residues. This chain connects TRBV10-3 to TRBJ1-4; D possibly corresponds to TRBD1 (6 bases). The receptor's source is a human donor in good health (CMV status not recorded). Some clones in this sample may be carry-over from other donors' samples. The sample was PBMCs, sequenced either directly or after in vitro stimulation (not recorded which). The CDR3, as DNA: TGTGCCATCAGTGATCTGCAGGGGAGGGAAAAACTGTTTTTT. It codes for CAISDLQGREKLFF.